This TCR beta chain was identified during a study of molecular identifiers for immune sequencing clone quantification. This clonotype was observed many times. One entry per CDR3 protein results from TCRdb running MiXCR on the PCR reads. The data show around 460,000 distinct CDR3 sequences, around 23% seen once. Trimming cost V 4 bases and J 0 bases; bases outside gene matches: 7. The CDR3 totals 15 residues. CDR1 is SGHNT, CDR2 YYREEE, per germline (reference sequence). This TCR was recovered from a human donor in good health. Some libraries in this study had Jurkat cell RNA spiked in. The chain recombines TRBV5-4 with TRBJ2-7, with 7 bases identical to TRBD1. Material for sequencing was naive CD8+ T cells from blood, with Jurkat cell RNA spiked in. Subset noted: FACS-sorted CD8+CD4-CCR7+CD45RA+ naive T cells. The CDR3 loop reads CASSAYRGSSYEQYF. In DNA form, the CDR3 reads TGTGCCAGCAGCGCCTACAGGGGTAGCTCCTACGAGCAGTACTTC.